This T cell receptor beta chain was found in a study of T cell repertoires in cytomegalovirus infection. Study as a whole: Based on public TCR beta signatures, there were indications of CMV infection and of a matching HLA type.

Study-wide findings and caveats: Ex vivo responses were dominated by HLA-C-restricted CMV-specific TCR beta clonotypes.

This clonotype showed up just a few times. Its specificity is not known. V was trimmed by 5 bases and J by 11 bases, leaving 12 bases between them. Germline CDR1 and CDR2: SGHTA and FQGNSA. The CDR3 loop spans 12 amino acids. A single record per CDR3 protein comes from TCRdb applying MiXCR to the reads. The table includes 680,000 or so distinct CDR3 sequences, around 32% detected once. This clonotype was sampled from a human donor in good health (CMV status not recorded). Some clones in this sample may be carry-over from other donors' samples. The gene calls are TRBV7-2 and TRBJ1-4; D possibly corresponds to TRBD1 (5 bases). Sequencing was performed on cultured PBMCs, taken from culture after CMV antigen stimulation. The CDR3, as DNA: TGTGCCAGCAGCCAACCAGGGCAGAAACTGTTTTTT. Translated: CASSQPGQKLFF. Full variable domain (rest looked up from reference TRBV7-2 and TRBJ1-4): GAGVSQSPSNKVTEKGKDVELRCDPISGHTALYWYRQSLGQGLEFLIYFQGNSAPDKSGLPSDRFSAERTGGSVSTLTIQRTQQEDSAVYLCASSQPGQKLFFGSGTQLSVL.